This entry lists 20 T cell receptor beta chains sequenced from one sample in a study of blood T cell repertoires in COVID-19. The protocol was immunoSEQ multiplex PCR, while the TCRdb copy is restricted to in-frame clones and leaves out a portion. The sample carries roughly 100,000 clones, around 76% recorded once. Sequenced sample: peripheral blood. All receptors derive from a woman in her 70s with acute or convalescent COVID-19.

This chain uses TRBV7-8 with TRBJ1-6; D may be TRBD1 (6 bases). Per the germline V gene, CDR1 is SGHVS and CDR2 is FQNEAQ. Trimming removed 2 bases at V and 3 bases at J, with 20 bases between. CDR3 length: 19 residues. CDR3 nucleotide sequence: TGTGCCAGCAGCTTATCCAGAACAGGGAAACTTGGCTATAATTCACCCCTCCACTTT. Its translation: CASSLSRTGKLGYNSPLHF.

The genes are TRBV10-2 and TRBJ2-3; 12 nucleotides agree with TRBD1. The CDR3 sequence is 16 residues long. Trimming removed 8 bases from V and 1 base from J; junction bases left unmatched: 7. In germline, CDR1 is WSHSY, CDR2 SAAADI. The CDR3 nucleotides read TGCGCCAGCTCCGGGACAGGGGGCGTCCGCACAGATACGCAGTATTTT. Its translation is CASSGTGGVRTDTQYF.

The gene calls are TRBV21-1 and TRBJ2-5; whether TRBD2, the table's D call, matches the DNA was not checked. TRBV21-1 represents a pseudogene. The CDR3 has 21 amino acids. The CDR3 is CASSKTIYPVPERGGPETQYF. The CDR3 coding sequence is TGTGCCAGCAGCAAAACTATCTACCCAGTCCCAGAGCGGGGGGGCCCAGAGACCCAGTACTTC.

Of note for this clone: A much larger clone differs by one base, so this may be a read error. The J gene is TRBJ2-7, the V gene TRBV19, with D possibly being TRBD1 (6 bases). V was cut by 7 bases and J by 3 bases, with 19 bases left in between. Germline V CDR1 and CDR2: LNHDA, SQIVND (reference sequence). This CDR3 is 15 amino acids long. The CDR3 bases are TGTGCCAGTAATCAGGACAGCTCCCGCTACTACGAGCAGTACTTC. The encoded protein is CASNQDSSRYYEQYF. Drawing the rest from reference TRBV19 and TRBJ2-7, the complete variable domain is DGGITQSPKYLFRKEGQNVTLSCEQNLNHDAMYWYRQDPGQGLRLIYYSQIVNDFQKGDIAEGYSVSREKKESFPLTVTSAQKNPTAFYLCASNQDSSRYYEQYFGPGTRLTVT.

This clone occurred a few times. The chain links TRBV5-6 to TRBJ2-7; D perhaps matches TRBD1 (6 bases). Germline V CDR1 and CDR2: SGHDT, YYEEEE. Trimming took 4 bases from V and 0 from J, leaving 17 bases between them. This CDR3 is 16 amino acids long. The CDR3 region is CASSKQGDVLSYEQYF. In nucleotides, the CDR3 is TGTGCCAGCAGCAAACAGGGCGATGTGCTCTCCTACGAGCAGTACTTC.

This CDR3 is CASRGSTYEQYF. In nucleotides, the CDR3 is TGTGCCAGCAGGGGCTCAACCTACGAGCAGTACTTC. The chain links TRBV7-9 to TRBJ2-7; D remains ambiguous. The germline CDR1 and CDR2 sequences are SEHNR and FQNEAQ (reference sequence). CDR3 length: 12 residues. Trimming left V 6 bases short and J 2 bases short, with 8 bases between.

In its sample, this clone was seen a few times. J is TRBJ2-7 and V is TRBV10-2; 10 bases align to TRBD1. Germline loops: CDR1 WSHSY, CDR2 SAAADI. Unmatched junction bases numbered 4, after V lost 6 bases and J lost 5 bases. This CDR3 comprises 13 residues. The CDR3 loop reads CASRGTGDHEQYF. CDR3 coding DNA: TGCGCCAGCAGAGGGACAGGGGACCACGAGCAGTACTTC.

V gene TRBV18 combines with J gene TRBJ1-4, with TRBD1 matching 7 bases. V lost 0 bases, J lost 10 bases, and 5 bases stayed unmatched. Germline CDR1 KGHSH, CDR2 LQKENI. This CDR3 region has 14 residues. Written as DNA, the CDR3 is TGTGCCAGCTCACCACCGGGGACAGAAAGAAAACTGTTTTTT. Residues: CASSPPGTERKLFF.

The chain employs TRBV30 and TRBJ2-1, with D possibly TRBD1 on 8 matching bases. Looked up from germline, CDR1 is GTSNPN and CDR2 is SVGIG (reference sequence). Trimming cost V 4 bases and J 6 bases, with 13 bases left between them. This CDR3 is built from 13 residues. The CDR3 loop reads CAWIYRGGNEQFF. CDR3 DNA: TGTGCCTGGATTTACAGGGGGGGCAATGAGCAGTTCTTC.

This chain links TRBV6-5 with TRBJ1-2; tentatively, D is TRBD1 (5 bases). Germline V gene lookup returns CDR1 MNHEY and CDR2 SVGAGI. V was trimmed by 5 bases and J by 3 bases, leaving 16 bases between them. CDR3 length: 15 amino acids. Here the CDR3 reads CASSRGSISDYGYTF. CDR3 nucleotides: TGTGCCAGCAGTCGGGGGAGTATCTCGGACTATGGCTACACCTTC.

The V call is TRBV18, the J call TRBJ1-1, with a weak D call TRBD1 (5 bases). Germline CDR1 KGHSH, CDR2 LQKENI. This CDR3 comprises 14 residues. V lost 2 bases, J lost 2 bases, and 9 bases lay in between. In nucleotides, the CDR3 is TGTGCCAGCTCACCAGGGGGGGGAAACACTGAAGCTTTCTTT. The encoded protein is CASSPGGGNTEAFF.

Only a few counts were recorded for this clone. The J gene is TRBJ1-6, the V gene TRBV5-1, with 9 bases that match TRBD1. The V segment lost 5 bases and the J segment 9 bases; nucleotides outside the gene matches: 9. This CDR3 region has 15 residues. CDR1 is SGHRS and CDR2 is YFSETQ in the germline V gene. This chain's CDR3 is CASRLPGQGTSPLHF. DNA of the CDR3: TGCGCCAGCAGACTTCCGGGACAGGGAACTTCACCCCTCCACTTT.

In this sample, this clone turned up a few times. The chain combines TRBV19 with TRBJ1-1, with 7 bases identical to TRBD1. This CDR3 spans 14 amino acids. Germline V lookup: CDR1 LNHDA, CDR2 SQIVND (reference sequence). V was pared by 5 bases and J by 1 base, with 4 bases of the junction left unmatched. CDR3 nucleotide sequence: TGTGCCAGTAGTCCAAGACAGGGGAACACTGAAGCTTTCTTT. The encoded protein is CASSPRQGNTEAFF.

The genes are TRBV5-5 and TRBJ2-7; perhaps TRBD1 as D (6 bases). Germline CDR1 reads SGHKS; CDR2 reads YYEKEE (reference sequence). The CDR3 runs to 12 residues. V was trimmed by 0 bases and J by 10 bases, leaving 11 bases between them. CDR3 amino acids: CASSLEQGGQYF. In DNA, the CDR3 is TGTGCCAGCAGCTTGGAACAGGGCGGTCAGTACTTC. Looking up the rest from reference TRBV5-5 and TRBJ2-7 gives the full variable domain: DAGVTQSPTHLIKTRGQQVTLRCSPISGHKSVSWYQQVLGQGPQFIFQYYEKEERGRGNFPDRFSARQFPNYSSELNVNALLLGDSALYLCASSLEQGGQYFGPGTRLTVT.

V usage is TRBV5-4 and J usage is TRBJ2-7; no reliable D call. The CDR3 has 12 residues. CDR1 and CDR2 from the germline V gene are SGHNT and YYREEE (reference sequence). V was trimmed by 3 bases and J by 7 bases, leaving 11 bases between them. CDR3 DNA sequence: TGTGCCAGCAGCTGGGCCCGAATGGAGCAGTACTTC. Translation gives CASSWARMEQYF.

The V and J genes are TRBV24-1 and TRBJ1-1, with 9 nucleotides matching TRBD1. This CDR3 has 16 amino acids. From germline, CDR1 is KGHDR and CDR2 SFDVKD. The J segment lost 1 base and the V segment lost 0 bases, leaving 2 bases of the junction unmatched. CDR3 sequence: CATSDLDRGANTEAFF. The CDR3 DNA reads TGTGCCACCAGTGATTTGGACAGGGGGGCGAACACTGAAGCTTTCTTT.

The chain employs TRBV24-1 and TRBJ1-1; no clear D. The V end was cut by 0 bases, the J end by 4 bases, with 14 bases between. CDR3 size: 16 residues. Per germline, CDR1 KGHDR and CDR2 SFDVKD. The CDR3 DNA follows: TGTGCCACCAGTGATTTGAGACCGACTAAGGGCACTGAAGCTTTCTTT. Protein product: CATSDLRPTKGTEAFF.

The chain employs TRBV3-1 (or the pseudogene TRBV3-2) and TRBJ2-3, with TRBD1 identical over 7 bases. Trimming removed 2 bases from V and 2 bases from J; junction bases left unmatched: 10. Looked up from germline, CDR1 is LGHDT and CDR2 is YNNKEL (reference sequence). The CDR3 covers 17 residues. The CDR3 nucleotides are TGTGCCAGCAGCCAATCCCTAGGGGACAGCAACACAGATACGCAGTATTTT. As protein: CASSQSLGDSNTDTQYF.

V is TRBV6-2 or TRBV6-3 and J is TRBJ1-3; D may be TRBD1 (6 bases). CDR1 and CDR2 (germline): MNHEY, SVGEGT. The CDR3 covers 16 residues. Trimming shortened V by 2 bases and J by 7 bases, and 18 bases separated the two germline ends. CDR3 loop: CASSYDVQGTVNTIYF. In DNA, the CDR3 is TGTGCCAGCAGTTACGACGTACAGGGAACGGTGAACACCATATATTTT.

CDR3 bases: TGTGCCAGCAGTCTACTCAACTACGAGCAGTACTTC. Protein product: CASSLLNYEQYF. The chain joins TRBV6-5 to TRBJ2-7, with D hard to call. The V end lost 5 bases, the J end lost 3 bases, and 8 bases lay between the germline ends. The V gene's germline CDR1 is MNHEY and CDR2 SVGAGI. This CDR3 is built from 12 residues.